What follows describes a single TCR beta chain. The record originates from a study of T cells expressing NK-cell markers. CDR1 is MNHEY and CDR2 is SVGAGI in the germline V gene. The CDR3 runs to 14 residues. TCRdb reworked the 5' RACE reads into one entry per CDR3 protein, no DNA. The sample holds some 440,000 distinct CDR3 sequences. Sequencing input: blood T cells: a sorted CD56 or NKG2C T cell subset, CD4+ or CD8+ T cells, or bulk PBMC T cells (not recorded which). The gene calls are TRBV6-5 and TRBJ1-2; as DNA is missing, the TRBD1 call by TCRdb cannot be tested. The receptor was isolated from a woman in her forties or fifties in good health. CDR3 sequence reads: CASSLQGYGYGYTF.